Listed below are T cell receptor beta chains from one sample, sequenced in a study of blood T cell repertoires in COVID-19. TCRdb keeps only in-frame clones here, not all; method: immunoSEQ multiplex PCR. The sample contains approximately 160,000 clones, around 85% of which appear only once. Sequenced material: peripheral blood. These receptors were obtained from a man in his sixties who had recovered from COVID-19. CDR3s include the opening cysteine and the closing phenylalanine or tryptophan. D genes are given only for firm matches. Size tells how often a clone was seen (once, few, many) or the class of an expanded clone, and some rows leave it out.

>NA|NA|TRBJ2-7|TRBV6-5
TGTGCCAGCGGACGGCAGGGTGCGTCCGAGCAGTACTTC
CASGRQGASEQYF
>TRBD2|NA|TRBJ2-7|TRBV30
TGTGCCTGGAGTCCAACTAGCGGGGGGACCTACGAGCAGTACTTC
CAWSPTSGGTYEQYF
>NA|once|TRBJ2-3|TRBV29-1
TGCAGCGTGTCAGGGGCCTCTCGCACAGATACGCAGTATTTT
CSVSGASRTDTQYF
>NA|NA|TRBJ2-7|TRBV9
TGTGCCAGCAGCGTAGCGCCTAGCCTCCCCGAGCAGTACTTC
CASSVAPSLPEQYF
>NA|NA|TRBJ2-7|TRBV10-3
TGTGCCATCATAGGAGGGGCCTCCTCCTACGAGCAGTACTTC
CAIIGGASSYEQYF
>TRBD1|NA|TRBJ1-1|TRBV6-5
TGTGCCAGCAGTCATTGGACAGGAGGAAGGCTTGAAGCTTTCTTT
CASSHWTGGRLEAFF
>NA|once|TRBJ1-1|TRBV6-5
TGTGCCAGCAGGGGGCATTCGAACACTGAAGCTTTCTTT
CASRGHSNTEAFF
>NA|NA|TRBJ1-2|TRBV19
TGTGCCAGTAGTCCCGGTCGTAAGGGAGTAGATGGCTACACCTTC
CASSPGRKGVDGYTF
>NA|NA|TRBJ1-1|TRBV7-3
TGTGCCAGCAGCTTAATGGCGGGGGACACTGAAGCTTTCTTT
CASSLMAGDTEAFF
>TRBD1|NA|TRBJ2-7|TRBV7-2
TGTGCCAGCAGATCGTCGGACAGGCCTTACGAGCAGTACTTC
CASRSSDRPYEQYF
>TRBD1|once|TRBJ2-2|TRBV2
TGTGCCAGCAGTGAATACGGGACAGGGGGCGGTACCGGGGAGCTGTTTTTT
CASSEYGTGGGTGELFF
>NA|NA|TRBJ2-1|TRBV28
TGTGCCAGCAGTTTATCACTATGGGGGGTCTCCTACAATGAGCAGTTCTTC
CASSLSLWGVSYNEQFF
>NA|NA|TRBJ2-3|TRBV5-1
TGCGCCAGCAGCCCTAGGACATCCGACACAGATACGCAGTATTTT
CASSPRTSDTDTQYF
>TRBD2|NA|TRBJ2-3|TRBV7-2
TGTGCCAGCAGGCCCACGGGACTACTGCTAATAACTCCGCAGTATTTT
CASRPTGLLLITPQYF
>TRBD1|NA|TRBJ2-1|TRBV2
TGTGCCAGCAGTGGAAGGTGGGGACAGGCATACAATGAGCAGTTCTTC
CASSGRWGQAYNEQFF
>TRBD1|NA|TRBJ2-7|TRBV29-1
TGCAGCGGAGGGGGGACAGGGTCTCAGGAGCAGTACTTC
CSGGGTGSQEQYF
>NA|NA|TRBJ2-6|TRBV6-5
TGTGCCAGCAGTTGGCGGCGCTCTGGGGCCAACGTCCTGACTTTC
CASSWRRSGANVLTF
>NA|once|TRBJ1-1|TRBV5-1
TGCGCCAGCAGCTTGAAAGTCCCAGCAGGGAACACTGAAGCTTTCTTT
CASSLKVPAGNTEAFF
>TRBD1|NA|TRBJ2-2|TRBV29-1
TGCAGCGTTGATTCGGGACAGGGAGACACCGGGGAGCTGTTTTTT
CSVDSGQGDTGELFF
>NA|NA|TRBJ1-2|TRBV27
TGTGCCAGCGGGTCCCACAGGGCGAACTATGGCTACACCTTC
CASGSHRANYGYTF
>NA|NA|TRBJ1-5|TRBV6-5
TGTGCCAGCAGTCGACACCACTCCGGGGATCAGCCCCAGCATTTT
CASSRHHSGDQPQHF
>TRBD1|NA|TRBJ1-1|TRBV4-1
TGCGCCAGCAGCCAACAGACAGGGGGCCGTAAAGCTTTCTTT
CASSQQTGGRKAFF
>NA|NA|TRBJ1-1|TRBV9
TGTGCCAGCAGCCCCCGGGGGGGCACTGAAGCTTTCTTT
CASSPRGGTEAFF
>NA|NA|TRBJ2-5|TRBV4-2
TGTGCCAGCAGGCGCGACAGGACCCAAGAGACCCAGTACTTC
CASRRDRTQETQYF
>NA|NA|TRBJ2-7|TRBV9
TGTGCCAGCAGCGTATCCGAAGGGGGTGGGTACGAGCAGTACTTC
CASSVSEGGGYEQYF
>NA|NA|TRBJ1-5|TRBV2
TGTGCCAGCAGTGAACGGGGGGCCGGGCAGCCCCAGCATTTT
CASSERGAGQPQHF
>NA|NA|TRBJ2-3|TRBV25-1
TGTGCCAGCAGGGAGACAGATACGCAGTATTTT
CASRETDTQYF
>NA|NA|TRBJ1-5|TRBV2
TGTGCCAGCAGTGTACACCAGGATAGCAATCAGCCCCAGCATTTT
CASSVHQDSNQPQHF
>NA|NA|TRBJ2-1|TRBV19
TGTGCCAGTAGTAGTGATGGGTCAGGGGACTACAATGAGCAGTTCTTC
CASSSDGSGDYNEQFF
>TRBD1|NA|TRBJ2-6|TRBV4-1
TGCGCCAGCAGCCAGAACAGGGGCTCTGGGGCCAACGTCCTGACTTTC
CASSQNRGSGANVLTF
>TRBD2|NA|TRBJ2-7|TRBV3-1/TRBV3-2
TGTGCCAGCAGCCCCCGACTAGCGGCCGGGTACGAGCAGTACTTC
CASSPRLAAGYEQYF
>NA|NA|TRBJ2-3|TRBV29-1
TGCAGCGTTCGACAGGCCTTGGGAACAGATACGCAGTATTTT
CSVRQALGTDTQYF
>NA|NA|TRBJ1-2|TRBV19
TGTGCCAGTAGTAACCACCCGACTGGCTATGGCTACACCTTC
CASSNHPTGYGYTF
>TRBD2|NA|TRBJ2-7|TRBV7-3
TGTGCCAGCAGCTTCACTAGCGACTCCTACGAGCAGTACTTC
CASSFTSDSYEQYF
>TRBD2|NA|TRBJ2-1|TRBV7-8
TGTGCCAGCAGCTTAGTGTTGGCGGGGGAAGTCAATGAGCAGTTCTTC
CASSLVLAGEVNEQFF
>NA|NA|TRBJ1-5|TRBV30
TGTGCCTGGAGTCCGTTTGGGCTCCTCTTAGGGGGCAATCAGCCCCAGCATTTT
CAWSPFGLLLGGNQPQHF
>NA|NA|TRBJ1-5|TRBV19
TGTGCCAGTAGTGTCCGGAGCAATCAGCCCCAGCATTTT
CASSVRSNQPQHF
>TRBD2|NA|TRBJ2-1|TRBV11-2
TGTGCCAGCAGCCTTAGCGGGGGGCCGTTGTACAATGAGCAGTTCTTC
CASSLSGGPLYNEQFF
>TRBD1|once|TRBJ1-6|TRBV2
TGTGCCAGCAGTTTACAGGGGGACAATTCACCCCTCCACTTT
CASSLQGDNSPLHF
>TRBD1|NA|TRBJ1-5|TRBV7-8
TGTGCCAGCAGCTTAGACCCCAATGGACAGGGGGCCCTTTCCGATCAGCCCCAGCATTTT
CASSLDPNGQGALSDQPQHF
>NA|NA|TRBJ1-1|TRBV30
TGTGCCTGGGCCCGAACAAACACTGAAGCTTTCTTT
CAWARTNTEAFF
>NA|NA|TRBJ2-4|TRBV5-5
TGTGCCAGCAGCTTAACTGAGGGGCAGGGGAAAAACATTCAGTACTTC
CASSLTEGQGKNIQYF
>TRBD2|NA|TRBJ2-5|TRBV9
TGTGCCAGCAGCGTAGGCGGGGGGATTTTAGAGACCCAGTACTTC
CASSVGGGILETQYF
>NA|once|TRBJ1-1|TRBV5-8
TGTGCCAGCAGCTTGGCCCAGGGGAGGGAGGACACTGAAGCTTTCTTT
CASSLAQGREDTEAFF
>TRBD1|few|TRBJ1-3|TRBV23-1
TGCGCCAGCAGTCACGCGGACAGGGGACACACCATATATTTT
CASSHADRGHTIYF
>NA|few|TRBJ2-1|TRBV2
TGTGCCAGTGGACCGGCTGGAGTGGCTAGGACACAGTTCTTC
CASGPAGVARTQFF